Presented here are 10 T cell receptor beta chains from one specimen sequenced in a study of cytomegalovirus exposure and HLA in healthy donors. Use of 60 Vbeta and 13 Jbeta primers characterized the PCR. Libraries were prepared by immunoSEQ multiplex PCR; TCRdb keeps only in-frame clonotypes and omits some of them. Among some 150,000 clones listed, over 65% were seen once. Material for sequencing was PBMCs. The source is a middle-aged woman in good health and CMV-seronegative.

This sequence joins TRBV5-6 and TRBJ2-7; D uncertain. Trimming took off 1 base at V and 6 bases at J, with 11 bases between the two ends. The CDR3 has 13 amino acids. The germline CDR1 and CDR2 sequences are SGHDT and YYEEEE. Here the CDR3 reads CASSLYPNSEQYF. The CDR3 DNA reads TGTGCCAGCAGCTTGTACCCCAACTCCGAGCAGTACTTC.

This clone was observed once. The CDR3 DNA sequence: TGTGCCAGCAGCCGGGCGGGCGGGCGAACTAACTACGAGCAGTACTTC. Residues: CASSRAGGRTNYEQYF. The genes are TRBV7-2 and TRBJ2-7; weak D call: TRBD2 (5 bases). Per the germline V gene, CDR1 is SGHTA and CDR2 is FQGNSA. The CDR3 has 16 residues. The V gene lost 5 bases and the J gene lost 3 bases, with 20 bases spanning the gap.

J is TRBJ2-1 and V is TRBV7-2; D gene unclear. Germline V gene lookup returns CDR1 SGHTA and CDR2 FQGNSA. This CDR3 comprises 14 residues. The ends were cut back, 4 bases at V and 0 bases at J, with 7 bases in the middle. The CDR3 nucleotides read TGTGCCAGCAGCTACGCCGGCTCCTACAATGAGCAGTTCTTC. Translated, it gives CASSYAGSYNEQFF.

The J gene is TRBJ1-1, the V gene TRBV11-2, with D possibly TRBD1 on 5 matching bases. Per the germline V gene, CDR1 is SGHAT and CDR2 is FQNNGV. CDR3 length: 17 residues. V was clipped by 1 base and J by 1 base, with 16 bases between them. The CDR3 spells CASSLARGGRQNTEAFF. CDR3 DNA sequence: TGTGCCAGCAGCTTAGCTAGGGGAGGGCGCCAGAACACTGAAGCTTTCTTT.

The chain uses TRBV7-9 and TRBJ1-1, with D possibly TRBD1 on 5 matching bases. Trimming stripped 5 bases from V and 4 bases from J, with 11 bases between. Germline lookup yields CDR1 SEHNR and CDR2 FQNEAQ (reference sequence). The CDR3 spans 13 residues. The CDR3 loop is CASSTGPGTEAFF. The CDR3, as DNA: TGTGCCAGCAGCACAGGACCGGGCACTGAAGCTTTCTTT.

The chain carries TRBV7-8 and TRBJ1-2; the D gene is possibly TRBD1 (6 bases). Germline loops: CDR1 SGHVS, CDR2 FQNEAQ. The V gene lost 5 bases and the J gene lost 1 base, with 11 bases spanning the gap. The CDR3 sequence is 14 residues long. The CDR3 coding sequence is TGTGCCAGCAGCCCACAGGGCGGTAACTATGGCTACACCTTC. This sequence encodes CASSPQGGNYGYTF.

The chain links TRBV7-9 to TRBJ2-1; D is uncertain. The CDR3 spans 13 residues. Germline CDR1 reads SEHNR; CDR2 reads FQNEAQ (reference sequence). The ends were cut back, 1 base at V and 9 bases at J, with 10 bases in the middle. CDR3 in DNA: TGTGCCAGCAGCTTAGACCAGACGGGTGAGCAGTTCTTC. Translated, it gives CASSLDQTGEQFF.

The chain joins TRBV28 to TRBJ1-2; D gene ambiguous. The germline V and J ends were trimmed by 5 bases and 8 bases, with 18 bases remaining between them. Per germline, CDR1 MDHEN and CDR2 SYDVKM. The CDR3 extends over 14 amino acids. The CDR3 protein is CASSPANGRKGYTF. The DNA of the CDR3 is TGTGCCAGCAGTCCCGCTAATGGGAGAAAAGGCTACACCTTC.

This chain links TRBV5-1 with TRBJ2-3, with D possibly matching TRBD1 (5 bases). This CDR3 is built from 14 residues. Trimming cost V 6 bases and J 2 bases, with 13 bases left between them. Germline V gene lookup returns CDR1 SGHRS and CDR2 YFSETQ. The CDR3 DNA is TGCGCCAGCACCCTACAGGTTCCCACAGATACGCAGTATTTT. Its protein is CASTLQVPTDTQYF.

The chain has TRBV29-1 and TRBJ2-3, with 9 positions matching TRBD2. Looked up from germline, CDR1 is SQVTM and CDR2 is ANQGSEA. J gave up 2 bases and V 6 bases, and 3 bases lay outside the gene matches. The CDR3 sequence is 13 residues long. The CDR3 sequence is CSVAGGTTDTQYF. DNA of the CDR3: TGCAGCGTAGCGGGGGGAACCACAGATACGCAGTATTTT.